This entry is about one TCR beta chain. This clone was seen only once. Its antigen is currently not known. Per-base qualities were not stored, and no clone one base away is much larger. At one collaborating source in Seattle, patients were enrolled during active infection and were followed longitudinally through the course of disease. Collaborating institutions collected whole blood in K2EDTA tubes following their own protocols. For TCRbeta analysis, collaborator samples were shipped as frozen whole blood, as isolated PBMCs, or as DNA extracted from either sample type. The data are from a study of blood T cell repertoires in COVID-19 (dated by TCRdb to about 2020). Regarding the study in general: Samples covering the acute and convalescent phases of COVID-19 were provided by collaborators in the United States, Italy and Spain. Deeply sampled blood TCRbeta repertoires from subjects exposed to, actively infected with, or recovered from COVID-19 were included in the dataset. The repertoires were released in a freely available public database intended as a resource for research on the immune response to SARS-CoV-2. Samples came from the ongoing ImmuneRACE study (first 160 participants) plus 1,254 subjects from 6 global collaborators. Where HLA class I and class II types were available, the types were taken from metadata supplied by the sample provider, not from assay-based typing. The prospective study material was composed of cDNA or gDNA derived from T cells, B-cell-depleted T cells, or PBMCs. A de-identified subject ID, COVID-19 status, age in years and sex were almost always included in the sample metadata.

TCRbeta CDR3 regions were amplified from genomic DNA by means of the immunoSEQ Assay, a bias-controlled multiplex PCR. On the authors' methods: The number of nucleated cells in each sample was estimated from the amplification of reference gene primers within the assay. To quantify the absolute abundance of each unique TCRbeta CDR3 rearrangement, sequence reads were collapsed and filtered. For each sample, productive Simpson clonality was calculated as the square root of Simpson's diversity index across productive rearrangements. What TCRdb holds here is the immuneACCESS table cut down to in-frame rearrangements. Part of the clones is not present; checked against another copy, under half of the missing clones reflect an unresolved V gene, and the others are unexplained. V, J and clone size reflect that table, while D and trimming were determined from the DNA. The sample records some 250,000 clones, 81% of which are singletons. The ten largest clones capture roughly 8% of the sample.

Broad study findings and their caveats: The amount of clinical and demographic metadata varied by source and participant and was provided uncurated.

The CDR3 runs 15 residues from the cysteine to the phenylalanine. Just the 45-base CDR3 DNA is kept, in frame starting at base 1. The CDR1 and CDR2 encoded by the germline V gene are MNHEY and SVGAGI. V is reduced by 2 bases and J by 2 bases, leaving a spacing of 11 bases between them. The rearranged chain carries TRBV6-5 and TRBJ2-3; possibly the D gene is TRBD1, per 5 matching bases. The TCR was taken from an elderly woman with COVID-19, enrolled during active disease. Sequencing input: peripheral blood. The CDR3 amino acid sequence is: CASSYRGSVTDTQYF. The DNA sequence is TGTGCCAGCAGTTACAGGGGTTCTGTCACAGATACGCAGTATTTT.